The clone carrying this T cell receptor (beta chain) was counted a few times. Antigen specificity is unknown. V lost 0 bases to trimming and J lost 7 bases, with 10 bases between them. This CDR3 region has 14 residues. Looked up from germline, CDR1 is LGHNA and CDR2 is YSLEER. TCRdb called the reads again in MiXCR, with one record for every CDR3 protein. Seen here are 50,000 to 60,000 distinct CDR3 sequences, about 20% observed once, and the top ten hold roughly 75%. This specimen belongs to a study of T cell repertoires in cytomegalovirus infection. Across the study: Public TCR beta signature analysis indicated the presence of both CMV infection and matching HLA type. The study's findings and limits: Identification of carriers of CMV plus the relevant HLA was performed using cumulative public TCR beta family frequency.

Sequencing was performed on CD8+ T cells from cultured PBMCs, taken from culture after CMV antigen stimulation. The genes are TRBV4-3 and TRBJ2-1; possibly TRBD1 for D (5 bases). This receptor was identified in a human donor in good health (CMV status not recorded). Some clones in this sample may be carry-over from other donors' samples. CDR3 protein: CASSQDLGANEQFF. The CDR3 nucleotides read TGCGCCAGCAGCCAAGATTTAGGGGCGAATGAGCAGTTCTTC.